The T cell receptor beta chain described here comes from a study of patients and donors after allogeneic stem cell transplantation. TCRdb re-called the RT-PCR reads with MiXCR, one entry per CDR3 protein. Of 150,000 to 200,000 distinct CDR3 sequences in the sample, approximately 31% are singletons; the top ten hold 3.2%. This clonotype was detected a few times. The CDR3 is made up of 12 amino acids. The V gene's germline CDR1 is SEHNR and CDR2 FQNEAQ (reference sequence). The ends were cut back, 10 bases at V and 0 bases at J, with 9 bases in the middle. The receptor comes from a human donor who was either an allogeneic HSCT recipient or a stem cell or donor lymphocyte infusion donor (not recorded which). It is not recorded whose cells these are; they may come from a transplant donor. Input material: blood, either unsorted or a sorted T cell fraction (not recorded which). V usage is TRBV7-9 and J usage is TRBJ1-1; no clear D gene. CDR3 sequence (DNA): TGTGCCACCCAAGGTATGAACACTGAAGCTTTCTTT. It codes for CATQGMNTEAFF. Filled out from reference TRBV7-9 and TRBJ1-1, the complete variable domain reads DTGVSQNPRHKITKRGQNVTFRCDPISEHNRLYWYRQTLGQGPEFLTYFQNEAQLEKSRLLSDRFSAERPKGSFSTLEIQRTEQGDSAMYLCATQGMNTEAFFGQGTRLTVV.